What follows are 10 T cell receptor beta chains derived from one specimen sequenced in a study of lymphopenia after photon versus proton radiotherapy. TCRdb's copy holds only in-frame clones and misses some; the assay was immunoSEQ multiplex PCR. The data show about 53,000 clones, around 80% seen once. Source: peripheral blood, taken from a patient treated with photon-based radiotherapy. Receptor source: a man in his fifties or sixties with gastric cancer.

The chain recombines TRBV6-6 with TRBJ2-7; the match to TRBD1 covers 7 bases. Germline loops: CDR1 MNHNY, CDR2 SVGAGI (reference sequence). V shed 4 bases, J shed 2 bases, and the junction held 5 bases outside the gene matches. The CDR3 length is 14 residues. CDR3 loop: CASSFPGTAYEQYF. The DNA of the CDR3 is TGTGCCAGCAGTTTCCCCGGGACAGCCTACGAGCAGTACTTC.

The CDR3 DNA reads TGTGCCAGCAGTTGGACAGATTACGAGCAGTACTTC. Translated, it gives CASSWTDYEQYF. The chain carries TRBV28 and TRBJ2-7; D might be TRBD1 (6 bases). The CDR3 runs 12 residues. Trimming took off 4 bases at V and 4 bases at J, with 8 bases between the two ends. The germline gives CDR1 MDHEN, CDR2 SYDVKM.

CDR3 DNA: TGTGCCAGCAGTTTATACCCACCGGGCGGGAGCAATCAGCCCCAGCATTTT. Its protein is CASSLYPPGGSNQPQHF. This chain uses TRBV27 with TRBJ1-5; D not resolved. The CDR3 runs to 17 residues. The V gene's germline CDR1 is MNHEY and CDR2 SMNVEV (reference sequence). V was pared by 1 base and J by 1 base, with 14 bases between.

The chain uses TRBV9 and TRBJ2-7; perhaps TRBD2 as D (6 bases). In germline, CDR1 is SGDLS, CDR2 YYNGEE. The CDR3 has 15 amino acids. The germline V and J ends were trimmed by 0 bases and 0 bases, with 10 bases remaining between them. CDR3 in amino acids: CASSVDGTPSYEQYF. In DNA form, the CDR3 reads TGTGCCAGCAGCGTAGATGGGACTCCCTCCTACGAGCAGTACTTC.

The rearrangement uses TRBV5-1 and TRBJ2-5, with 15 bases aligning to TRBD2. Unmatched junction bases numbered 5, after V lost 3 bases and J lost 5 bases. The CDR3 covers 16 residues. Germline values: CDR1 SGHRS, CDR2 YFSETQ. CDR3 in DNA: TGCGCCAGCAGCTCCGGACTAGCGGGAGGGCAGGAGACCCAGTACTTC. It translates to CASSSGLAGGQETQYF.

The chain uses TRBV5-4 and TRBJ2-1, with 10 bases fitting TRBD2. The length of the CDR3 is 15 residues. Germline-derived CDR1 and CDR2 are SGHNT and YYREEE (reference sequence). Unmatched junction bases numbered 3, after V lost 0 bases and J lost 6 bases. DNA of the CDR3: TGTGCCAGCAGCTTGGAACTAGCGGGGTTCAATGAGCAGTTCTTC. Translating gives CASSLELAGFNEQFF. The entire variable domain, with the rest obtained from reference TRBV5-4 and TRBJ2-1, is as follows: ETGVTQSPTHLIKTRGQQVTLRCSSQSGHNTVSWYQQALGQGPQFIFQYYREEENGRGNFPPRFSGLQFPNYSSELNVNALELDDSALYLCASSLELAGFNEQFFGPGTRLTVL.

Turning to this clone: Its ends do not fully match the called genes, so a read error is possible. V and J are TRBV2 and TRBJ2-2; TRBD2 is a possible D gene (6 bases). The CDR3 covers 14 residues. The germline V gene encodes CDR1 SNHLY and CDR2 FYNNEI. CDR3 protein: CATQRGRNAGKLFF. CDR3 nucleotides: TGTGCCACCCAACGGGGGAGAAACGCCGGGAAGCTGTTTTTT. The full variable domain, its missing parts supplied by reference TRBV2 and TRBJ2-2, is EPEVTQTPSHQVTQMGQEVILRCVPISNHLYFYWYRQILGQKVEFLVSFYNNEISEKSEIFDDQFSVERPDGSNFTLKIRSTKLEDSAMYFCATQRGRNAGKLFFGEGSRLTVL.

The V gene is TRBV14, the J gene TRBJ1-2; TRBD1 is a possible D gene (5 bases). V lost 1 base and J lost 7, with 10 bases in between. The CDR3 is 13 residues long. The V gene's germline CDR1 is SGHDN and CDR2 FVKESK. CDR3 sequence reads: CASSQVQGVGYTF. CDR3 DNA: TGTGCCAGCAGCCAAGTGCAAGGGGTTGGCTACACCTTC.

This clone was counted between two and nine times. The chain is built from TRBV19 and TRBJ1-4; 8 bases line up with TRBD1. J was trimmed by 2 bases and V by 7 bases; bases with no gene match: 6. The CDR3 is 15 residues long. CDR1 LNHDA and CDR2 SQIVND come from the germline V gene (reference sequence). CDR3 in DNA: TGTGCCAGTACACAGAACAGGGGGACTAATGAAAAACTGTTTTTT. Encoded protein: CASTQNRGTNEKLFF.

This clone was observed at least ten times. The chain joins TRBV18 to TRBJ2-7; D is uncertain. Germline loops: CDR1 KGHSH, CDR2 LQKENI. The CDR3 covers 14 residues. With 3 bases removed from V and 7 bases from J, the gap between germline ends came to 16 bases. CDR3 sequence reads: CASSPVAPSREQYF. The DNA for the CDR3 is TGTGCCAGCTCACCGGTGGCTCCTTCGCGGGAGCAGTACTTC.